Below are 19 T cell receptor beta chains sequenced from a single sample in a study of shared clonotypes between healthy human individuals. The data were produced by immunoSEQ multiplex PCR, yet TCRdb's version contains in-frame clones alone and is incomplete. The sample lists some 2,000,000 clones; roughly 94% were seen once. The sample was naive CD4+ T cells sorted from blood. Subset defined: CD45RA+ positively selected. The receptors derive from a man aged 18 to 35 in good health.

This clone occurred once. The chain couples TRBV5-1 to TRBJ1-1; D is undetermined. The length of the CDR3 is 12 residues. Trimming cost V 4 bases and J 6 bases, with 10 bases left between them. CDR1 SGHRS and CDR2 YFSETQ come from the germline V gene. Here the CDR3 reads CASSPEGAEAFF. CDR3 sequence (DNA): TGCGCCAGCAGCCCCGAGGGAGCTGAAGCTTTCTTT.

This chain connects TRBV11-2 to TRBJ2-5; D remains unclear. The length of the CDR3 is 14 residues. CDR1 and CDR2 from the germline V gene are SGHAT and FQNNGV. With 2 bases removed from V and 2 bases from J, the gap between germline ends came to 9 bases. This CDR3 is CASSLIPDQETQYF. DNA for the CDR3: TGTGCCAGCAGCTTAATTCCAGATCAAGAGACCCAGTACTTC.

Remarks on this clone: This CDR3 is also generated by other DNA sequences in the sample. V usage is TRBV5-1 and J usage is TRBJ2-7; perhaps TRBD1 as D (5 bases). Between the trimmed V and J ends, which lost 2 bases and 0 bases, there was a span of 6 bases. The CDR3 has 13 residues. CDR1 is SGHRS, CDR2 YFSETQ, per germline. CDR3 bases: TGCGCCAGCAGCTTACAGGACTCCTACGAGCAGTACTTC. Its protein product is CASSLQDSYEQYF.

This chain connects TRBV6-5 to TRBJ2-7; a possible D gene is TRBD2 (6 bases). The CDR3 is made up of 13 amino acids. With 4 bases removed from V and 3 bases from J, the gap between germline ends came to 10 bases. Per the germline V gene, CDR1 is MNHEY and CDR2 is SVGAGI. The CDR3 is CASSSSGGYEQYF. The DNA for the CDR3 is TGTGCCAGCAGTTCCTCCGGGGGCTACGAGCAGTACTTC.

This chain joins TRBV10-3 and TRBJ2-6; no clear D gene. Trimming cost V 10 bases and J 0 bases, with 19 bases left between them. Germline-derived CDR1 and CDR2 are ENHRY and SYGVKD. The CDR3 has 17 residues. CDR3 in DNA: TGTGCCACTATGGGCCCGGGCGAAAACTCTGGGGCCAACGTCCTGACTTTC. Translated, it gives CATMGPGENSGANVLTF.

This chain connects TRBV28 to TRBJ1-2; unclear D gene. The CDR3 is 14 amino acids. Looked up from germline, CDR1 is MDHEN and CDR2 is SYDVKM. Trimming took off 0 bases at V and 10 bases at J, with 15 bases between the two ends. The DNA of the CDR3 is TGTGCCAGCAGTTTATGGTCGGGGAGGGCAGACTACACCTTC. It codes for CASSLWSGRADYTF.

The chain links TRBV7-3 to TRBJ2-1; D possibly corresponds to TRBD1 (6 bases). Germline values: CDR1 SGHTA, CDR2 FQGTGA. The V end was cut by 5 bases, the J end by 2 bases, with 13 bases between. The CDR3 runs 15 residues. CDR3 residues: CASSLDRIPYNEQFF. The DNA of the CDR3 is TGTGCCAGCAGCCTCGACAGGATACCCTACAATGAGCAGTTCTTC.

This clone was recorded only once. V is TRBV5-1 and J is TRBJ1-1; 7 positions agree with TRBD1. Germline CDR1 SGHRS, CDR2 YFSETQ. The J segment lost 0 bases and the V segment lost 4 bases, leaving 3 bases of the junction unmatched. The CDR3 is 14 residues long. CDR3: CASSTGQLNTEAFF. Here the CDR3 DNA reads TGCGCCAGCAGCACGGGACAGTTGAACACTGAAGCTTTCTTT.

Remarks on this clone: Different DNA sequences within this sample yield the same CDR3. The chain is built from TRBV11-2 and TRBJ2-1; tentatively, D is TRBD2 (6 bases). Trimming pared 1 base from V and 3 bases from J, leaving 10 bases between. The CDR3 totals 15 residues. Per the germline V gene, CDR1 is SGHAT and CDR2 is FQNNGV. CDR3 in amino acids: CASSLGAGGYNEQFF. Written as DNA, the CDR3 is TGTGCCAGCAGCTTAGGAGCGGGTGGCTACAATGAGCAGTTCTTC.

CDR3 bases: TGTGCCACAAGAGGACGGGGACACTCCTACGAGCAGTACTTC. This encodes CATRGRGHSYEQYF. This chain joins TRBV2 and TRBJ2-7; maybe TRBD1 (6 bases). Trimming removed 10 bases at V and 0 bases at J, with 16 bases between. The CDR3 totals 14 residues. From germline, CDR1 is SNHLY and CDR2 FYNNEI.

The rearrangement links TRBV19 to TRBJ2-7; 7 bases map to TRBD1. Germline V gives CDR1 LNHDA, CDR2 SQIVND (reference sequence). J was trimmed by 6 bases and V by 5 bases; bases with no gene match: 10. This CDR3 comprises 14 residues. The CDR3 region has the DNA TGTGCCAGTAGTGAACAGGGGCCTTTAATCGAGCAGTACTTC. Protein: CASSEQGPLIEQYF.

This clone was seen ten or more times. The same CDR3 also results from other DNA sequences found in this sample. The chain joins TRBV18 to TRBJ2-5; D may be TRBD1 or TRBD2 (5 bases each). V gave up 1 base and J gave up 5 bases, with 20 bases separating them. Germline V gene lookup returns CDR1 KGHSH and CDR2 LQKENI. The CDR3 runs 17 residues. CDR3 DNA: TGTGCCAGCTCACCACGGCAGGGTGGGACCGACGGGGAGACCCAGTACTTC. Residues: CASSPRQGGTDGETQYF. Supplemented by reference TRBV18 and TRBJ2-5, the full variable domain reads NAGVMQNPRHLVRRRGQEARLRCSPMKGHSHVYWYRQLPEEGLKFMVYLQKENIIDESGMPKERFSAEFPKEGPSILRIQQVVRGDSAAYFCASSPRQGGTDGETQYFGPGTRLLVL.

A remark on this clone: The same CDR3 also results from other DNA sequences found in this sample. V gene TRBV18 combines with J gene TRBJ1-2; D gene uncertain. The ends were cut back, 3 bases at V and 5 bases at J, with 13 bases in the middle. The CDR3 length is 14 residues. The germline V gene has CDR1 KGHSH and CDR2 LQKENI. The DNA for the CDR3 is TGTGCCAGCTCACCGGGAACAGAAGGTTATGGCTACACCTTC. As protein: CASSPGTEGYGYTF. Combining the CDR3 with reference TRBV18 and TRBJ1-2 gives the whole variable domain NAGVMQNPRHLVRRRGQEARLRCSPMKGHSHVYWYRQLPEEGLKFMVYLQKENIIDESGMPKERFSAEFPKEGPSILRIQQVVRGDSAAYFCASSPGTEGYGYTFGSGTRLTVV.

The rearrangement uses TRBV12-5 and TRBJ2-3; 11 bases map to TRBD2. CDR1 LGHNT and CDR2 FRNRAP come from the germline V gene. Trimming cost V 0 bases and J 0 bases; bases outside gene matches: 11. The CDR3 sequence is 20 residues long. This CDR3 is CASGLVPKGLAESSTDTQYF. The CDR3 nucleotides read TGTGCTAGTGGTTTGGTCCCAAAGGGACTAGCGGAGAGTAGCACAGATACGCAGTATTTT.

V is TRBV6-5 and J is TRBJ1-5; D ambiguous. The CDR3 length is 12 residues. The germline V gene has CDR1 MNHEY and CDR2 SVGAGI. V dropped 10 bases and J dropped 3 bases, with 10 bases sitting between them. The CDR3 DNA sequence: TGTGCCACCGGACGGTCCAATCAGCCCCAGCATTTT. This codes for CATGRSNQPQHF.

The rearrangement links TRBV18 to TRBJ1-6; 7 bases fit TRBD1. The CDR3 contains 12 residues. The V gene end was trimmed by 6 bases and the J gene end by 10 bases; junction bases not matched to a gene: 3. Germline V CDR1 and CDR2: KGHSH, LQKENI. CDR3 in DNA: TGTGCCAGCTCCTCGACAGGGTCACCCCTCCACTTT. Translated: CASSSTGSPLHF.

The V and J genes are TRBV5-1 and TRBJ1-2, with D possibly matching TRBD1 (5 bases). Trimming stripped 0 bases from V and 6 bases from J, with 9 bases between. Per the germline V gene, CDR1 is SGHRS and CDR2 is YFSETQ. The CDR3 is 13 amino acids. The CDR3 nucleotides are TGCGCCAGCAGCTTGGCAGGGTCGGATGGCTACACCTTC. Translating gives CASSLAGSDGYTF.

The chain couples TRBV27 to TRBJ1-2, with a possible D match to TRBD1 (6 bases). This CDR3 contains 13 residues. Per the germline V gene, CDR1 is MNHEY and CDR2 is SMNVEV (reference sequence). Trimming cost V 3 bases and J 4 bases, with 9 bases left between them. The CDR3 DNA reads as TGTGCCAGCAGTTTTAGGGGGACCTATGGCTACACCTTC. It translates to CASSFRGTYGYTF.

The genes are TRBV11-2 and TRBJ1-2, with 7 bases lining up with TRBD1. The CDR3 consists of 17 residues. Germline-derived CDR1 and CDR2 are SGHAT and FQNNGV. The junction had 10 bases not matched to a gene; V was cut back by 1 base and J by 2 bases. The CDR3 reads CASSLGLSLTGNYGYTF. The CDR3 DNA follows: TGTGCCAGCAGCTTAGGTCTTTCCCTGACAGGGAACTATGGCTACACCTTC.